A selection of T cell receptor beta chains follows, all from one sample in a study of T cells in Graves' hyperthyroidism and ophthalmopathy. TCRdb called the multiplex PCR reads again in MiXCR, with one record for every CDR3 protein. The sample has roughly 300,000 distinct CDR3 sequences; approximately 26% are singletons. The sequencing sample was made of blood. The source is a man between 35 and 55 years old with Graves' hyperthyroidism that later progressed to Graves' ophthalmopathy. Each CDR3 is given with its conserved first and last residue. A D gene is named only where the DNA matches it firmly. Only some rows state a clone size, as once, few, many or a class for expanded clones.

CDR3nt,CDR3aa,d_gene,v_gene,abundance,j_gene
TGCAGTGCTATAGACAGGACCTATGGCTACACCTTC,CSAIDRTYGYTF,-,TRBV20-1,-,TRBJ1-2
TGTGCCAGCAGTTTTGACGCGGGACAGGGGCGCGGCTACACCTTC,CASSFDAGQGRGYTF,TRBD1,TRBV12-3/TRBV12-4,many,TRBJ1-2
TGTGCCTCACGGCGGGCAGGGACAGGCGGGGAGCTGTTTTTT,CASRRAGTGGELFF,TRBD1,TRBV6-4,many,TRBJ2-2
TGTGCCAGCAGCTTACGATCCGGGACTAGCGGAGCCACCCAGTACTTC,CASSLRSGTSGATQYF,TRBD2,TRBV7-9,-,TRBJ2-5
TGTGCCAGCAGTTACTCGATGCCGGGTTCCTATGGCTACACCTTC,CASSYSMPGSYGYTF,-,TRBV6-5,many,TRBJ1-2
TGCAGTGCCCAGAGGGACGGTTACGAGCAGTACTTC,CSAQRDGYEQYF,-,TRBV20-1,many,TRBJ2-7
TGTGCCAGCAGCTTAGAGCGCGGTCCTACCTACGAGCAGTACTTC,CASSLERGPTYEQYF,-,TRBV7-2,-,TRBJ2-7
TGTGCCAGCAGGTTGGCGGGAGGGCCAGTTTCGGCCAAAAACATTCAGTACTTC,CASRLAGGPVSAKNIQYF,TRBD2,TRBV7-2,many,TRBJ2-4
TGCAGCGTTGAGGGGACTAGCGGGAACTCCTACGAGCAGTACTTC,CSVEGTSGNSYEQYF,TRBD2,TRBV29-1,many,TRBJ2-7
TGTGCCAGCAGCTTGACCGATACTATGGAGACCCAGTACTTC,CASSLTDTMETQYF,-,TRBV11-3,many,TRBJ2-5
TGTGCCAGCAGTTTAGAGGGGGGCGCGAGGACTGAAGCTTTCTTT,CASSLEGGARTEAFF,-,TRBV12-3/TRBV12-4,-,TRBJ1-1
TGTGCCAGCAGTTTCCCCGAGATGAGCCGTAGGATCTTCTACGAGCAGTACTTC,CASSFPEMSRRIFYEQYF,-,TRBV6-2/TRBV6-3,-,TRBJ2-7
TGCAGTGCTAGTTGGGACACAAACATTCAGTACTTC,CSASWDTNIQYF,-,TRBV20-1,-,TRBJ2-4
TGTGCCAGCAGACAAGTAGGGGACATTCAGTACTTC,CASRQVGDIQYF,-,TRBV2,many,TRBJ2-4
TGTGCCAGCAGAGAGAACACTGAAGCTTTCTTT,CASRENTEAFF,-,TRBV12-3/TRBV12-4,many,TRBJ1-1
TGTGCCAGTAGTAAATTACAGGGGAAGGAGACCCAGTACTTC,CASSKLQGKETQYF,TRBD1,TRBV19,many,TRBJ2-5
TGTGCGTCCGAGGGCGGAGCGAACACCGGGGAGCTGTTTTTT,CASEGGANTGELFF,-,TRBV6-2/TRBV6-3,many,TRBJ2-2
TGTGCCAGCAGTTCAGGGGCGCGGATCTATGGCTACACCTTC,CASSSGARIYGYTF,-,TRBV6-2/TRBV6-3,-,TRBJ1-2
TGTGCCAGCAGTGAGCTGACAGTCGTCGGTGGCGAGCAGTACTTC,CASSELTVVGGEQYF,-,TRBV6-1,-,TRBJ2-7
TGTGCCAGCAGCTTGGGGCCAGGGGGTCGCTACGAGCAGTACTTC,CASSLGPGGRYEQYF,TRBD1,TRBV7-2,many,TRBJ2-7
TGTGCCAGCAGTTCCGACAGGTCCCGCGCTTTCTTT,CASSSDRSRAFF,-,TRBV6-2/TRBV6-3,few,TRBJ1-1
TGTGCCAGCAGCCCCATGGGAGGGGGCACTGAAGCTTTCTTT,CASSPMGGGTEAFF,-,TRBV11-2,-,TRBJ1-1
TGCAGCGTCCCTACCGGGACAGGGATAAACTATGGCTACACCTTC,CSVPTGTGINYGYTF,TRBD1,TRBV29-1,many,TRBJ1-2
TGCGCCAGCAGCTGGACAGGGTCGCCTGAGCAGTTCTTC,CASSWTGSPEQFF,TRBD1,TRBV5-1,few,TRBJ2-1
TGCGCCAGCAGCTTGCCGGGACCGAACTATGGCTACACCTTC,CASSLPGPNYGYTF,-,TRBV5-1,many,TRBJ1-2
TGCAGTGCTAGAGATCTGCAGGCGGAGACCCAGTACTTC,CSARDLQAETQYF,-,TRBV20-1,-,TRBJ2-5
TGCAGTGCTGAAACCGGGACAGGGAAAAACATTCAGTACTTC,CSAETGTGKNIQYF,TRBD1,TRBV20-1,few,TRBJ2-4
TGCAGCCTCCAGGCGGAGGTAGCTGAAGCTTTCTTT,CSLQAEVAEAFF,-,TRBV29-1,-,TRBJ1-1
TGTGCCAGCAGTCCAGGGATTAGTGGCTACACCTTC,CASSPGISGYTF,-,TRBV28,many,TRBJ1-2
TGCGCCAGCAGCTGGTGGGCGGAGAACACTGAAGCTTTCTTT,CASSWWAENTEAFF,-,TRBV5-1,many,TRBJ1-1
TGCAGTGCTAGAAGTTCTAGTCAGCCCCAGCATTTT,CSARSSSQPQHF,-,TRBV20-1,-,TRBJ1-5
TGTGCCAGCAGTTCAGCTGGGACACCTTCCTACGAGCAGTACTTC,CASSSAGTPSYEQYF,-,TRBV6-5,few,TRBJ2-7
TGTGCCAGCAGTGAGAAGGGGAATTCACCCCTCCACTTT,CASSEKGNSPLHF,-,TRBV6-4,-,TRBJ1-6
TGTGCCAGCAGTCAGGATGAAAAAGAGACCCAGTACTTC,CASSQDEKETQYF,-,TRBV6-4,-,TRBJ2-5
TGTGCCAGTAGTACTCTTGGGGCAAAGACTGAAGCTTTCTTT,CASSTLGAKTEAFF,-,TRBV19,many,TRBJ1-1
TGTGCCAGCAGTTTCAGGGGGAGAGCTTTCTTT,CASSFRGRAFF,TRBD1,TRBV28,many,TRBJ1-1
TGCGCCAGCAGCCCCGGGACAGCCTATAATTCACCCCTCCACTTT,CASSPGTAYNSPLHF,TRBD1,TRBV5-1,many,TRBJ1-6
TGTGCCAGCAGTTACGACAACTACAATGAGCAGTTCTTC,CASSYDNYNEQFF,-,TRBV6-2/TRBV6-3,many,TRBJ2-1
TGTGCCAGCAGCCTCCACAGGGGGCGGCAGCCCCAGCATTTT,CASSLHRGRQPQHF,TRBD1,TRBV27,-,TRBJ1-5
TGTGCCAGCGTGGGACAGGGGGAAGAGACCCAGTACTTC,CASVGQGEETQYF,TRBD1,TRBV6-1,many,TRBJ2-5
TGCGCCAGCAGCCCTTTTCTAGGGAACACTGAAGCTTTCTTT,CASSPFLGNTEAFF,-,TRBV4-1,many,TRBJ1-1
TGTGCCAGCAGAACCATTGGGGCCGGGGAGACCCAGTACTTC,CASRTIGAGETQYF,-,TRBV11-2,-,TRBJ2-5
TGTGCCAGCAGCTTAGTCTTGGGGCAGGGAGATTTCGCAGTCTTC,CASSLVLGQGDFAVF,-,TRBV7-9,many,TRBJ2-7
TGTGCCAGCAGTTCCCCGCCGGGCACAGCGGGGTATTTT,CASSSPPGTAGYF,-,TRBV28,-,TRBJ2-3